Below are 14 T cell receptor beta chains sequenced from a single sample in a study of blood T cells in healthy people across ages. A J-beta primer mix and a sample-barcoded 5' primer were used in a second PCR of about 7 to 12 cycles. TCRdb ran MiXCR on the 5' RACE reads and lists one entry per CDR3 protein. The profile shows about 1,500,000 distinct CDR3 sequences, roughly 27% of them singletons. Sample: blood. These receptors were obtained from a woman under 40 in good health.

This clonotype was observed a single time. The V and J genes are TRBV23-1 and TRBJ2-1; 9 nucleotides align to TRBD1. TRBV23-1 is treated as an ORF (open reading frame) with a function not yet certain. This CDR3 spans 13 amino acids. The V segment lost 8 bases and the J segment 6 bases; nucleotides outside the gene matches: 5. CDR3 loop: CASCEDRGNEQFF. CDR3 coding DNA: TGCGCCAGCTGTGAGGACAGGGGCAATGAGCAGTTCTTC.

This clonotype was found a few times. The CDR3 region has the DNA TGTGCCAGCAGCTTAGAAGGGTTCCCCAACGAGCAGTACTTC. Translating gives CASSLEGFPNEQYF. The gene calls are TRBV7-9 and TRBJ2-7; D not certain. CDR3 size: 14 residues. CDR1 and CDR2 (germline): SEHNR, FQNEAQ (reference sequence). Trimming took off 1 base at V and 5 bases at J, with 12 bases between the two ends.

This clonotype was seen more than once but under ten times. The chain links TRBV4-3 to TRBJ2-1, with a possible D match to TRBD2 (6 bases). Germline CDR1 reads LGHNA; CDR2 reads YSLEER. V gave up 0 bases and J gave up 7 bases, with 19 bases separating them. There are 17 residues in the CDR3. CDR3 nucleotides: TGCGCCAGCAGCCAAGATATTGGAGGGAGCCCCGATAATGAGCAGTTCTTC. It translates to CASSQDIGGSPDNEQFF.

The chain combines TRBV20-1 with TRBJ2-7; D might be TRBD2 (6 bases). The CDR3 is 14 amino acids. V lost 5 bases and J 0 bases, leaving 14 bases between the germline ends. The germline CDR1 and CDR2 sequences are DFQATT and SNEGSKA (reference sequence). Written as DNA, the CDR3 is TGCAGTGCTGGTCCGGGACTCCGCTCCTACGAGCAGTACTTC. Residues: CSAGPGLRSYEQYF.

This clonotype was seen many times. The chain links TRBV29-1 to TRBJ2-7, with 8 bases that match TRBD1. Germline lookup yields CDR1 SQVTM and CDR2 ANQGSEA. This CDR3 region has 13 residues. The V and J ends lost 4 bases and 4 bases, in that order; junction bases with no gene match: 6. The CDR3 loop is CSVGSGTGYEQYF. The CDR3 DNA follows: TGCAGCGTTGGATCCGGGACAGGTTACGAGCAGTACTTC.

CDR3 nucleotide sequence: TGTGCCAGCAGCAATCCAGGACTAGTTAAAAATGAGCAGTACTTC. It codes for CASSNPGLVKNEQYF. The chain employs TRBV7-2 and TRBJ2-7; 7 positions match TRBD2. CDR3 length equals 15 residues. Germline loops: CDR1 SGHTA, CDR2 FQGNSA. After removal of 5 bases from V and 7 bases from J, the junction contained 14 bases not matched to a gene.

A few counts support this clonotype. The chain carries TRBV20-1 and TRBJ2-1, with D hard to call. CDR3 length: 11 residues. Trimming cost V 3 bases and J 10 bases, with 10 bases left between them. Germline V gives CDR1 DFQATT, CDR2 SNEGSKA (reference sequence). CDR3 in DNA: TGCAGTGCTAGGAGTGTGGGGGAGCAGTTCTTC. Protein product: CSARSVGEQFF.

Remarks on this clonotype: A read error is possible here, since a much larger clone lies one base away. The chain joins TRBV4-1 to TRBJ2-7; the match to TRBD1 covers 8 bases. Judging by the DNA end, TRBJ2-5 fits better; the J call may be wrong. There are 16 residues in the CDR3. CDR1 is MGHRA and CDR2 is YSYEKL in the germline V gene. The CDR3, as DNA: TGCGCCAGCAGCCAAGCCGGGGCAGGGGGCATGGAGACCCAGTACTTC. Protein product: CASSQAGAGGMETQYF.

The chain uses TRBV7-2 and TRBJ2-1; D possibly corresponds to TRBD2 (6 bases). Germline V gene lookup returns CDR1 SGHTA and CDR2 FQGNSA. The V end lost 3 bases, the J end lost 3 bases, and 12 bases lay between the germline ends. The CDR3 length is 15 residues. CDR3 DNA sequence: TGTGCCAGCAGCTTTAGCGGAGCATTCTACAATGAGCAGTTCTTC. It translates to CASSFSGAFYNEQFF.

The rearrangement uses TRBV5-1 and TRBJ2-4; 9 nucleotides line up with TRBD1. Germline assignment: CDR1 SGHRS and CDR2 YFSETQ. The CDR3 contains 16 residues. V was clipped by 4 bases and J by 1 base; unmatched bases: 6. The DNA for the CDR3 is TGCGCCAGCAGCCTTGGACAGGGGTTCGCCAAAAACATTCAGTACTTC. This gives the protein CASSLGQGFAKNIQYF.

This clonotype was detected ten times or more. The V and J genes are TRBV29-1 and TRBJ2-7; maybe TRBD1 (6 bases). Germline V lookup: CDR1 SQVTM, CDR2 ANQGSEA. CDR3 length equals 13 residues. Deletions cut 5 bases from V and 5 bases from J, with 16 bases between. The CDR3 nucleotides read TGCAGCGTTAGGGGGACACCTCAGGACGAGCAGTACTTC. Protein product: CSVRGTPQDEQYF.

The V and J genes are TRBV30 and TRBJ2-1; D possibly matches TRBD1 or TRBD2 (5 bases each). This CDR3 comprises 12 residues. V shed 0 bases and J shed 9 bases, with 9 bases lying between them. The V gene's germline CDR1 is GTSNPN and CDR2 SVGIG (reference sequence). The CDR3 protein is CAWSVSGSEQFF. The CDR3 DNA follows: TGTGCCTGGAGTGTCTCAGGGAGTGAGCAGTTCTTC.

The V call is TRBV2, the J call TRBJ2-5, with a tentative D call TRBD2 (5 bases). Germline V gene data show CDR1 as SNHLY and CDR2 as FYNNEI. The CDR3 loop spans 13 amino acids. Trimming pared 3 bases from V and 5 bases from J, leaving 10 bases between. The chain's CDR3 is CASSDRGMETQYF. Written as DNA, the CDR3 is TGTGCCAGCAGTGACCGGGGAATGGAGACCCAGTACTTC. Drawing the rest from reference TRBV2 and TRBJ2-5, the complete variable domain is EPEVTQTPSHQVTQMGQEVILRCVPISNHLYFYWYRQILGQKVEFLVSFYNNEISEKSEIFDDQFSVERPDGSNFTLKIRSTKLEDSAMYFCASSDRGMETQYFGPGTRLLVL.

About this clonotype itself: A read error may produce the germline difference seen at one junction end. The CDR3, as DNA: TGTGCCAGCCGCTTCTCGGGCAGGGGCTATGGCTACACCTTC. It translates to CASRFSGRGYGYTF. V gene TRBV11-2 combines with J gene TRBJ1-2; D is possibly TRBD1 (6 bases). Germline V gene data show CDR1 as SGHAT and CDR2 as FQNNGV. This CDR3 region has 14 residues.